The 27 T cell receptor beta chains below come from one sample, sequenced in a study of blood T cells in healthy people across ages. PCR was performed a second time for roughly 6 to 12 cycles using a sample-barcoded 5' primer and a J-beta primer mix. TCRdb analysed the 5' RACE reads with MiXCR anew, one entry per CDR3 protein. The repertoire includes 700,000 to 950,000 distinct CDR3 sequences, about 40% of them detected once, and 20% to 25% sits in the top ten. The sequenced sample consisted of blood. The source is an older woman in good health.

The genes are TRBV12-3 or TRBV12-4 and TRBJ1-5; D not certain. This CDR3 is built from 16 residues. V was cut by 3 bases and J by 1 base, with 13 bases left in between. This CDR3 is CASSLDPPGSNQPQHF. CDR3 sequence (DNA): TGTGCCAGCAGTTTGGACCCTCCGGGGAGCAATCAGCCCCAGCATTTT.

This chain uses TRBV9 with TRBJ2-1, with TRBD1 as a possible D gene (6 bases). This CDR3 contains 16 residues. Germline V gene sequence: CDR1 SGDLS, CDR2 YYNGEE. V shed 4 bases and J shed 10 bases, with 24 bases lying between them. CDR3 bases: TGTGCCAGCAGCCCGAGAGGTCAGGGGATAAAGAGCGAGCAGTTCTTC. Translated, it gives CASSPRGQGIKSEQFF.

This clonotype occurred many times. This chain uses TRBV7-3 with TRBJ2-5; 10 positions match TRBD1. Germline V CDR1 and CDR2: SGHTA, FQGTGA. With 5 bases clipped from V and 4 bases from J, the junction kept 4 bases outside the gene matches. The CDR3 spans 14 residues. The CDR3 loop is CASSLTGGRETQYF. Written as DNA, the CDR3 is TGTGCCAGCAGCCTGACAGGGGGCAGAGAGACCCAGTACTTC.

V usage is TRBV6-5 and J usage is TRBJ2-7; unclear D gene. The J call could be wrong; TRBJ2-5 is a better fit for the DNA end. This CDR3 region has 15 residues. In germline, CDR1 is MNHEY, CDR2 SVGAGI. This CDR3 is CASSYSPMIGETQYF. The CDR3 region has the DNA TGTGCCAGCAGTTACTCGCCCATGATTGGGGAGACCCAGTACTTC.

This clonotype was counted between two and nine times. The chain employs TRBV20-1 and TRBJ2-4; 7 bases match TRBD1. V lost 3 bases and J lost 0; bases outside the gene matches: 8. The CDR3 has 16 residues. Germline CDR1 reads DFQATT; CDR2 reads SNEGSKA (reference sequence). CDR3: CSAREIQGLAKNIQYF. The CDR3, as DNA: TGCAGTGCTAGGGAAATACAGGGGCTAGCCAAAAACATTCAGTACTTC.

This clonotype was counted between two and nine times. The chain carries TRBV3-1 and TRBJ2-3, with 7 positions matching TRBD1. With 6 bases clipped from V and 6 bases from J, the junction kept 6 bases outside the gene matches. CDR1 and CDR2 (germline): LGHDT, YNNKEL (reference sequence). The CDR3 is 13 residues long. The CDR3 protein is CASSPGQRDTQYF. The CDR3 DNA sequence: TGTGCCAGCAGTCCGGGACAGCGGGATACGCAGTATTTT.

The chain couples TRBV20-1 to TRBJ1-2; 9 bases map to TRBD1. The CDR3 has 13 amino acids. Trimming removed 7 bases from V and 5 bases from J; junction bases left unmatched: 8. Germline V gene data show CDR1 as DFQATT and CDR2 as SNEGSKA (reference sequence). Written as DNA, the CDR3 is TGCAGTGTGCCGGGACAGGGCCTTTATGGCTACACCTTC. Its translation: CSVPGQGLYGYTF.

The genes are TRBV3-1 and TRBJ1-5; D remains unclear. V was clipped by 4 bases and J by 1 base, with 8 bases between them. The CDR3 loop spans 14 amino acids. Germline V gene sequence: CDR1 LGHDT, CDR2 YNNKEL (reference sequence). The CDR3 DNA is TGTGCCAGCAGCCTCCTAAGGAGCAATCAGCCCCAGCATTTT. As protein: CASSLLRSNQPQHF.

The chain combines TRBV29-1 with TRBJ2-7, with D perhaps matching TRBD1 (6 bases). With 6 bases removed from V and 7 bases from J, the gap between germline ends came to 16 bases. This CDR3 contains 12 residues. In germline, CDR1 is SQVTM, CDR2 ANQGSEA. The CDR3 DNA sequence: TGCAGCGTCGACTCGGACAGCAATGAGCAGTACTTC. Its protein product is CSVDSDSNEQYF.

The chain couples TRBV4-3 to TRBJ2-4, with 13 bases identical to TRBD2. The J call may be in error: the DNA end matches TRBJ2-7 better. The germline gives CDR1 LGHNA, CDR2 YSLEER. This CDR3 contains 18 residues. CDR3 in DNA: TGCGCCAGCAGCCAAGATACTAGCGGGGGGGCGATATACTACGAGCAGTACTTC. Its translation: CASSQDTSGGAIYYEQYF.

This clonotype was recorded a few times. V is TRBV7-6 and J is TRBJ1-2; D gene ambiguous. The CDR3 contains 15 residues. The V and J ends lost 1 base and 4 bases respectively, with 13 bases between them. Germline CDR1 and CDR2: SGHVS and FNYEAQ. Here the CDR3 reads CASSLEAGPAYGYTF. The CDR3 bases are TGTGCCAGCAGCTTAGAGGCAGGACCAGCCTATGGCTACACCTTC.

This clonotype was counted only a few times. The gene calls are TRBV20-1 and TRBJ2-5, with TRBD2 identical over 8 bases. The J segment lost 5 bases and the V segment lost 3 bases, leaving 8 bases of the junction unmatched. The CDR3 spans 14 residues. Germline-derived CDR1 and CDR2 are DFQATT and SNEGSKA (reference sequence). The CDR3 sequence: CSARGRGLVETQYF. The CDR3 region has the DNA TGCAGTGCTAGGGGTAGGGGACTAGTGGAGACCCAGTACTTC.

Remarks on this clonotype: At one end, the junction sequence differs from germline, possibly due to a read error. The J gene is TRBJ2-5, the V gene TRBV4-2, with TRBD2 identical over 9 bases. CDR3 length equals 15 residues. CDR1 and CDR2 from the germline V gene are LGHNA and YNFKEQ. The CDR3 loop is CANSQGAGGRETQYF. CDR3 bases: TGTGCCAACAGCCAAGGAGCGGGGGGAAGGGAGACCCAGTACTTC.

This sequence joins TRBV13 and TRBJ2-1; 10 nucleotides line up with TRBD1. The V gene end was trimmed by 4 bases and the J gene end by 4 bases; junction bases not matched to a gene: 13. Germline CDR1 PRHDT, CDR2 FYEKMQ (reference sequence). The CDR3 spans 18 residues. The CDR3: CASSSLTGTGALYNEQFF. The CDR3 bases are TGTGCCAGCAGCTCCTTAACCGGGACAGGGGCATTATACAATGAGCAGTTCTTC.

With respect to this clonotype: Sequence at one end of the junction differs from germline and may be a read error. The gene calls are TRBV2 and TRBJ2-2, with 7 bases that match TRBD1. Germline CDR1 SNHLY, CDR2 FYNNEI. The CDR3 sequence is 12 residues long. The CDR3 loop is CANSQGAGELFF. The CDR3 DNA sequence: TGTGCCAACAGTCAGGGGGCCGGGGAGCTGTTTTTT.

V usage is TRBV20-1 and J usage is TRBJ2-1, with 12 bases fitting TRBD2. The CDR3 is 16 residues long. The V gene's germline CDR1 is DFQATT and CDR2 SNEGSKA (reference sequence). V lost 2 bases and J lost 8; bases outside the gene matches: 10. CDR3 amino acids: CSARTTSGRVGYEQFF. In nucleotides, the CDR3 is TGCAGTGCTAGAACGACTAGCGGGAGAGTCGGCTATGAGCAGTTCTTC.

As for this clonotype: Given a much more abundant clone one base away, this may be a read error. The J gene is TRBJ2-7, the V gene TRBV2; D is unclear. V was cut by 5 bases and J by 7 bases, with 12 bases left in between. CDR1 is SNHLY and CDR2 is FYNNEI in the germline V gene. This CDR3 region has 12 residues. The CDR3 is CASSLRFTEQYF. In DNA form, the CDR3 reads TGTGCCAGCAGTCTCCGATTCACGGAGCAGTACTTC.

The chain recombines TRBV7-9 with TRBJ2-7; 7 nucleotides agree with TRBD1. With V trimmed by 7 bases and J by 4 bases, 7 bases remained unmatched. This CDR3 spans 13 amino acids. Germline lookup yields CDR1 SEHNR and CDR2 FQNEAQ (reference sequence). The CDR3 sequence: CASTRQGNYEQYF. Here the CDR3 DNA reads TGTGCCAGCACCAGACAGGGCAATTACGAGCAGTACTTC.

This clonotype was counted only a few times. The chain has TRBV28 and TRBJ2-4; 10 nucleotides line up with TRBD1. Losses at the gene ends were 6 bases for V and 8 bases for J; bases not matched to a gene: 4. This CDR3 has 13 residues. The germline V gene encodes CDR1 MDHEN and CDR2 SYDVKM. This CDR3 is CASRTGGRDIQYF. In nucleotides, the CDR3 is TGTGCCAGCAGGACAGGGGGCAGGGACATTCAGTACTTC.

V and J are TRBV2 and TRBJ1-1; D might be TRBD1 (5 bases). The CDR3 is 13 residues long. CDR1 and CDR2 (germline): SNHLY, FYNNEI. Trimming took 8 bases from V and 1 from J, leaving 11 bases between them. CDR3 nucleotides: TGTGCCAGCTTAGGGGCGGGGAACACTGAAGCTTTCTTT. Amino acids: CASLGAGNTEAFF.

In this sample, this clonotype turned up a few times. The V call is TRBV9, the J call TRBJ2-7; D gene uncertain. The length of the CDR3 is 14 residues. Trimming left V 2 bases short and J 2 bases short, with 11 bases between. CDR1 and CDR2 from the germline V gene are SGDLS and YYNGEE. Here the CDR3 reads CASSVTRETYEQYF. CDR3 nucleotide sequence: TGTGCCAGCAGCGTGACACGAGAGACCTACGAGCAGTACTTC.

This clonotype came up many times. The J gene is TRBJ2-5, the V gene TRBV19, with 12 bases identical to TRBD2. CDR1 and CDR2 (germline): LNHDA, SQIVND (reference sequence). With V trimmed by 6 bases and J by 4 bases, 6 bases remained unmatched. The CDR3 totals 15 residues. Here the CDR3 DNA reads TGTGCCAGTAGCCAGACTAGCGGGAGTTTAGAGACCCAGTACTTC. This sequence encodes CASSQTSGSLETQYF.

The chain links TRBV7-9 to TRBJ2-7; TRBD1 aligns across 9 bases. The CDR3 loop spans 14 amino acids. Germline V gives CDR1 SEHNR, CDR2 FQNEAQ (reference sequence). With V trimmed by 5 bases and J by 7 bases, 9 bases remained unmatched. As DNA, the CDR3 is TGTGCCAGCAGCCGGGACAGGGACTACAATGAGCAGTACTTC. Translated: CASSRDRDYNEQYF.

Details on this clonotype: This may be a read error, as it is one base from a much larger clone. The CDR3, as DNA: TGTGCCAACAGTCCTAACGAATTAAATGAGCAGTTCTTC. Protein: CANSPNELNEQFF. The chain recombines TRBV6-2 or TRBV6-3 with TRBJ2-1; D not resolved. The germline V gene encodes CDR1 MNHEY and CDR2 SVGEGT. This CDR3 contains 13 residues.

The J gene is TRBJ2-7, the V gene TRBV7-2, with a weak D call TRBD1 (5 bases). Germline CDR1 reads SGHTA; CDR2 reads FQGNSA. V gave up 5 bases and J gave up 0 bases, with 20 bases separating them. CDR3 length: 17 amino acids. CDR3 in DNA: TGTGCCAGCAGCCTCGGCGGCAGGGCCTATTACTCCTACGAGCAGTACTTC. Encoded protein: CASSLGGRAYYSYEQYF.

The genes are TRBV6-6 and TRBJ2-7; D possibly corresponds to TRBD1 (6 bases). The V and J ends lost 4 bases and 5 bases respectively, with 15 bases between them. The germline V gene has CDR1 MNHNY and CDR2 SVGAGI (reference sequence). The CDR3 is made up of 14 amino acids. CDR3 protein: CASSSHADRNEQYF. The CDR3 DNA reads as TGTGCCAGCAGTTCGCACGCGGACAGAAACGAGCAGTACTTC.

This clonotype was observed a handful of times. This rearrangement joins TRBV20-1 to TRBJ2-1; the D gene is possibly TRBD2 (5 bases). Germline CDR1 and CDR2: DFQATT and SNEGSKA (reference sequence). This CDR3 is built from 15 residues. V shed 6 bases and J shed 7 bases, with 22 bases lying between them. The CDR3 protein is CSAIGWAGPENEQFF. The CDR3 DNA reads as TGCAGTGCCATCGGGTGGGCGGGTCCGGAGAATGAGCAGTTCTTC.